The T cell receptor (beta chain) described here comes from a study of T cell responses to AZD1222 COVID-19 vaccine. Method: immunoSEQ multiplex PCR; TCRdb's copy keeps in-frame clones and lacks some. The data contain roughly 100,000 clones, roughly nine tenths of them singletons. The CDR3 sequence is 14 residues long. Trimming removed 6 bases from V and 6 bases from J, with 14 bases in between. The V gene's germline CDR1 is LNHDA and CDR2 SQIVND (reference sequence). The J gene is TRBJ2-2, the V gene TRBV19; tentatively, D is TRBD2 (5 bases). The origin of this receptor is an adult in good health. Here the sequenced sample was peripheral blood, taken on day 0 of AZD1222 vaccination. CDR3 nucleotides: TGTGCCAGTAGGCTAGGACTTCCAGCCGGGGAGCTGTTTTTT. It yields the protein CASRLGLPAGELFF.